What follows are 26 T cell receptor beta chains derived from one specimen sequenced in a study of blood T cell repertoires in COVID-19. TCRdb's copy holds only in-frame clones and misses some; the assay was immunoSEQ multiplex PCR. Among roughly 130,000 clones listed, 80% were seen once. Sequencing used peripheral blood. The receptors stem from a man in his 70s with acute or convalescent COVID-19.

This chain joins TRBV7-8 and TRBJ2-1; 10 nucleotides match TRBD2. The CDR3 consists of 16 residues. CDR1 is SGHVS and CDR2 is FQNEAQ in the germline V gene. V was pared by 6 bases and J by 7 bases, with 12 bases of the junction left unmatched. CDR3 sequence: CASSHSRTSGGNEQFF. CDR3 in DNA: TGTGCCAGCAGTCATAGCCGGACTAGCGGTGGTAATGAGCAGTTCTTC.

The table lists this clone with a few counts. This sequence joins TRBV4-1 and TRBJ2-5; 9 positions agree with TRBD1. This CDR3 region has 15 residues. Germline loops: CDR1 MGHRA, CDR2 YSYEKL. The trim removed 5 bases at V and 4 bases at J, leaving 8 bases unmatched. CDR3 in DNA: TGCGCCAGCAGCTCACAGGGGGCTGTGGGAGAGACCCAGTACTTC. Its translation is CASSSQGAVGETQYF.

V gene TRBV7-8 combines with J gene TRBJ2-5, with 8 bases aligning to TRBD1. J gave up 5 bases and V 4 bases, and 6 bases lay outside the gene matches. The germline CDR1 and CDR2 sequences are SGHVS and FQNEAQ. The CDR3 extends over 14 amino acids. CDR3 sequence (DNA): TGTGCCAGCAGCTCCGGACAGGGTACGGAGACCCAGTACTTC. Protein sequence: CASSSGQGTETQYF.

This clone showed up just a few times. The rearrangement joins TRBV5-1 to TRBJ1-1, with 9 bases that match TRBD1. The CDR3 runs to 14 residues. The V gene end was trimmed by 3 bases and the J gene end by 10 bases; junction bases not matched to a gene: 10. Germline V gives CDR1 SGHRS, CDR2 YFSETQ. CDR3 region: CASSSGQGVWGAFF. Here the CDR3 DNA reads TGCGCCAGCAGCTCGGGACAGGGAGTGTGGGGAGCTTTCTTT.

A word on this clone: The junction differs from germline at one of its ends, possibly a read error. The chain uses TRBV6-6 and TRBJ2-1; D is possibly TRBD1 (6 bases). This CDR3 is 15 amino acids long. Germline CDR1 and CDR2: MNHNY and SVGAGI (reference sequence). CDR3 nucleotide sequence: TGTGCCAGCACTTACCCCCGGGACACCAACAATGAGCAGTTCTTC. Its protein product is CASTYPRDTNNEQFF.

This clone was recorded only once. V is TRBV6-5 and J is TRBJ2-2, with D hard to call. Trimming stripped 7 bases from V and 0 bases from J, with 6 bases between. The CDR3 covers 13 residues. CDR1 is MNHEY, CDR2 SVGAGI, per germline. CDR3 DNA sequence: TGTGCCAGCACCCAGTCGAACACCGGGGAGCTGTTTTTT. Amino acids: CASTQSNTGELFF.

V usage is TRBV5-1 and J usage is TRBJ2-7; 8 bases map to TRBD1. Trimming cost V 4 bases and J 2 bases; bases outside gene matches: 8. Germline V gene sequence: CDR1 SGHRS, CDR2 YFSETQ. The CDR3 consists of 15 residues. The CDR3 reads CASSPRDRNTYEQYF. As DNA, the CDR3 is TGCGCCAGCAGCCCCCGGGACAGGAATACCTACGAGCAGTACTTC.

The chain employs TRBV7-2 and TRBJ1-5, with TRBD1 as a possible D gene (5 bases). V was trimmed by 5 bases and J by 7 bases, leaving 18 bases between them. This CDR3 spans 15 amino acids. The germline gives CDR1 SGHTA, CDR2 FQGNSA. The CDR3 DNA sequence: TGTGCCAGCAGCGAAACCCGGGGGGTAGGGCAGCCCCAGCATTTT. Amino acid sequence: CASSETRGVGQPQHF. Complete variable domain (other parts from reference TRBV7-2 and TRBJ1-5): GAGVSQSPSNKVTEKGKDVELRCDPISGHTALYWYRQSLGQGLEFLIYFQGNSAPDKSGLPSDRFSAERTGGSVSTLTIQRTQQEDSAVYLCASSETRGVGQPQHFGDGTRLSIL.

The chain employs TRBV9 and TRBJ2-2; 10 nucleotides match TRBD1. From germline, CDR1 is SGDLS and CDR2 YYNGEE. V lost 2 bases, J lost 7 bases, and 2 bases stayed unmatched. This CDR3 has 14 amino acids. The CDR3 region has the DNA TGTGCCAGCAGCGTGGGACAGGGGATCGGGGAGCTGTTTTTT. This sequence encodes CASSVGQGIGELFF.

The rearrangement uses TRBV19 and TRBJ1-6; D is uncertain. Trimming cost V 6 bases and J 11 bases, with 17 bases left between them. CDR3 length: 14 residues. Germline CDR1 and CDR2: LNHDA and SQIVND (reference sequence). The CDR3 region is CASRGRGLQTPLHF. CDR3 bases: TGTGCCAGTAGGGGTCGCGGGTTGCAGACACCCCTCCACTTT.

V usage is TRBV2 and J usage is TRBJ1-1; the match to TRBD1 covers 7 bases. The CDR3 totals 14 residues. Per germline, CDR1 SNHLY and CDR2 FYNNEI. V dropped 6 bases and J dropped 0; count of bases not matched to a gene: 4. The CDR3 loop is CASSKQGMNTEAFF. In DNA form, the CDR3 reads TGTGCCAGCAGCAAACAGGGGATGAACACTGAAGCTTTCTTT.

For the CDR3, the DNA is TGTGCCAGCAGCTCGCACAGGGGGAATGACGGCTACACCTTC. It yields the protein CASSSHRGNDGYTF. The chain joins TRBV5-8 to TRBJ1-2; 8 bases line up with TRBD1. Germline V CDR1 and CDR2: SGHTS, YDEGEE. V dropped 3 bases and J dropped 8; count of bases not matched to a gene: 9. This CDR3 region has 14 residues.

This clone has just a few counts. The chain recombines TRBV7-8 with TRBJ1-5; 9 nucleotides align to TRBD1. The CDR3 spans 16 residues. J lost 7 bases, V lost 3 bases, and 10 bases had no gene match. CDR1 and CDR2 from the germline V gene are SGHVS and FQNEAQ. CDR3 sequence (DNA): TGTGCCAGCAGCTTGAGGCGGGACAGGGATGACCAGCCCCAGCATTTT. This encodes CASSLRRDRDDQPQHF.

This chain links TRBV4-1 with TRBJ2-7; TRBD1 matches 8 bases. Trimming removed 5 bases from V and 7 bases from J; junction bases left unmatched: 10. Germline CDR1 and CDR2: MGHRA and YSYEKL. The CDR3 extends over 14 amino acids. The CDR3 sequence is CASSSQGASSEQYF. DNA of the CDR3: TGCGCCAGCAGCTCCCAGGGGGCCAGCTCGGAGCAGTACTTC.

The chain links TRBV7-8 to TRBJ1-3; 9 bases align to TRBD1. Germline V gene sequence: CDR1 SGHVS, CDR2 FQNEAQ. V lost 3 bases to trimming and J lost 2 bases; unmatched junction nucleotides: 5. The CDR3 extends over 16 amino acids. CDR3 residues: CASSLGQGLAGNTIYF. CDR3 DNA: TGTGCCAGCAGCTTGGGACAGGGCTTGGCTGGAAACACCATATATTTT.

The CDR3 loop is CASGAGSNTGELFF. CDR3 nucleotides: TGTGCCAGCGGAGCGGGATCTAACACCGGGGAGCTGTTTTTT. The chain carries TRBV9 and TRBJ2-2; 7 bases fit TRBD2. Per the germline V gene, CDR1 is SGDLS and CDR2 is YYNGEE. The CDR3 spans 14 residues. V shed 7 bases and J 2 bases; nucleotides not matched to a gene: 5.

V gene TRBV19 combines with J gene TRBJ1-1, with D hard to call. The ends were cut back, 5 bases at V and 5 bases at J, with 15 bases in the middle. The CDR3 is made up of 14 amino acids. Germline CDR1 and CDR2: LNHDA and SQIVND (reference sequence). The DNA of the CDR3 is TGTGCCAGTAGTCAAACAGAGTACCCAACTGAAGCTTTCTTT. This sequence encodes CASSQTEYPTEAFF. Full variable domain (missing parts from reference TRBV19 and TRBJ1-1): DGGITQSPKYLFRKEGQNVTLSCEQNLNHDAMYWYRQDPGQGLRLIYYSQIVNDFQKGDIAEGYSVSREKKESFPLTVTSAQKNPTAFYLCASSQTEYPTEAFFGQGTRLTVV.

CDR3 region: CASSDRDRNYGYTF. DNA for the CDR3: TGTGCCAGCAGTGACAGGGACAGAAACTATGGCTACACCTTC. The chain couples TRBV6-1 to TRBJ1-2; TRBD1 matches 7 bases. Germline CDR1 is MNHNS and CDR2 is SASEGT. The CDR3 extends over 14 amino acids. Trimming cost V 3 bases and J 2 bases; bases outside gene matches: 3.

The chain has TRBV5-1 and TRBJ2-2, with a tentative D call TRBD1 (5 bases). V lost 7 bases and J 0 bases, leaving 7 bases between the germline ends. Germline V gene data show CDR1 as SGHRS and CDR2 as YFSETQ. CDR3 length: 13 residues. CDR3 residues: CASQGTNTGELFF. The CDR3 nucleotides read TGCGCCAGCCAGGGAACGAACACCGGGGAGCTGTTTTTT.

This chain links TRBV5-1 with TRBJ2-2; no firm D call. V lost 3 bases to trimming and J lost 5 bases, with 5 bases between them. Germline V gives CDR1 SGHRS, CDR2 YFSETQ. The length of the CDR3 is 12 residues. CDR3 loop: CASSYKTGELFF. The CDR3 bases are TGCGCCAGCAGCTACAAGACCGGGGAGCTGTTTTTT.

This rearrangement joins TRBV7-9 to TRBJ1-1, with 7 bases lining up with TRBD1. The CDR3 spans 14 residues. The V gene's germline CDR1 is SEHNR and CDR2 FQNEAQ (reference sequence). V dropped 4 bases and J dropped 4; count of bases not matched to a gene: 6. CDR3: CASSSRGSGTEAFF. For the CDR3, the DNA is TGTGCCAGCAGCTCCAGGGGGTCCGGCACTGAAGCTTTCTTT.

DNA for the CDR3: TGTGCCAGCAGTACCGGTGAAACCTACGAGCAGTACTTC. This gives the protein CASSTGETYEQYF. The V gene is TRBV11-3, the J gene TRBJ2-7; D call uncertain. V was trimmed by 6 bases and J by 2 bases, leaving 11 bases between them. The CDR3 has 13 amino acids. Germline CDR1 and CDR2: SGHNT and YENEEA.

As regards this clone: Other DNA sequences in the same sample also yield this CDR3. In nucleotides, the CDR3 is TGTGCCAGCAGCCCGACAGGATCTGGAAACACCATATATTTT. Translation: CASSPTGSGNTIYF. V and J are TRBV3-1 (or the pseudogene TRBV3-2) and TRBJ1-3; D is possibly TRBD1 (6 bases). Trimming shortened V by 4 bases and J by 1 base, and 8 bases separated the two germline ends. The CDR3 spans 14 residues. Germline CDR1 is LGHDT and CDR2 is YNNKEL (reference sequence).

V gene TRBV20-1 combines with J gene TRBJ1-2, with TRBD1 identical over 7 bases. The CDR3 has 15 residues. Germline assignment: CDR1 DFQATT and CDR2 SNEGSKA (reference sequence). The V gene end was trimmed by 3 bases and the J gene end by 0 bases; junction bases not matched to a gene: 7. The chain's CDR3 is CSASHWTGANYGYTF. The CDR3 DNA sequence: TGCAGTGCTAGTCATTGGACAGGAGCTAACTATGGCTACACCTTC.

The chain uses TRBV5-4 and TRBJ2-7; 12 nucleotides align to TRBD2. The ends lost 7 bases at V and 5 bases at J; junction bases unmatched: 13. The V gene's germline CDR1 is SGHNT and CDR2 YYREEE (reference sequence). The CDR3 loop spans 16 amino acids. The chain's CDR3 is CASSVSSGGARHEQYF. DNA of the CDR3: TGTGCCAGCTCGGTTTCTAGCGGGGGGGCTAGGCACGAGCAGTACTTC.

The CDR3 is CSVGPGQGMNTEAFF. The CDR3 nucleotides are TGCAGCGTTGGACCGGGACAGGGGATGAACACTGAAGCTTTCTTT. V and J are TRBV29-1 and TRBJ1-1, with 10 bases that match TRBD1. The germline V gene has CDR1 SQVTM and CDR2 ANQGSEA. Losses at the gene ends were 4 bases for V and 0 bases for J; bases not matched to a gene: 5. This CDR3 spans 15 amino acids.